The source of this T cell receptor beta chain is a study of T cell responses to AZD1222 COVID-19 vaccine. V was clipped by 4 bases and J by 3 bases, with 16 bases between them. The CDR3 sequence is 15 residues long. Germline V gene sequence: CDR1 SGHKS, CDR2 YYEKEE (reference sequence). TCRdb keeps only in-frame clones here, not all; method: immunoSEQ multiplex PCR. The sample has 150,000 or so clones, roughly 92% seen once. This material consisted of peripheral blood, taken on day 0 of AZD1222 vaccination. The TCR sequence derives from an adult in good health. The rearrangement uses TRBV5-5 and TRBJ1-1; D unresolved. The CDR3 nucleotides read TGTGCCAGCAGCCTGCTACTTATCCAGGACACTGAAGCTTTCTTT. Translated: CASSLLLIQDTEAFF. The full variable domain, its missing parts supplied by reference TRBV5-5 and TRBJ1-1, is DAGVTQSPTHLIKTRGQQVTLRCSPISGHKSVSWYQQVLGQGPQFIFQYYEKEERGRGNFPDRFSARQFPNYSSELNVNALLLGDSALYLCASSLLLIQDTEAFFGQGTRLTVV.